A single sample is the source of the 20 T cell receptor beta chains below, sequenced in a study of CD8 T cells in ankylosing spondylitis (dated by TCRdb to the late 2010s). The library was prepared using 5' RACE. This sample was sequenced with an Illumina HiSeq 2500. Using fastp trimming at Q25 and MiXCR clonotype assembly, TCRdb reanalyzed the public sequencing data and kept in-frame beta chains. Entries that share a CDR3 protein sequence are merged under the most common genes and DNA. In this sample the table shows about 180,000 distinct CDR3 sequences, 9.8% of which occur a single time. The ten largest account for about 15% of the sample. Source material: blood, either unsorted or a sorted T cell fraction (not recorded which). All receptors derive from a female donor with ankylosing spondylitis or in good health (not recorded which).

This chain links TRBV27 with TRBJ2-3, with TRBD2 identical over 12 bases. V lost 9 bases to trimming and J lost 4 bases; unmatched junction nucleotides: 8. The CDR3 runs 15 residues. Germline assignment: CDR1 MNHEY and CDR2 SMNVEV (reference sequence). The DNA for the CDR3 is TGTGCCAGTCTCCGACTAGCGGGAGAATCAGATACGCAGTATTTT. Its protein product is CASLRLAGESDTQYF.

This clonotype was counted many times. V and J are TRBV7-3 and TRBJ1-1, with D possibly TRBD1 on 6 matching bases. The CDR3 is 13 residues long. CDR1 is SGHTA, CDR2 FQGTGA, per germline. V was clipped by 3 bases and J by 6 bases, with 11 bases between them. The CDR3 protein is CASSFRGTAEAFF. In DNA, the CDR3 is TGTGCCAGCAGCTTTAGGGGGACGGCTGAAGCTTTCTTT.

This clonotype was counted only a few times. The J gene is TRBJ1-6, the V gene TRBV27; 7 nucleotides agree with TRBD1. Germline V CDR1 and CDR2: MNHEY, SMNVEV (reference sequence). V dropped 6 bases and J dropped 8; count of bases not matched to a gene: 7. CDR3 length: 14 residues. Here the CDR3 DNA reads TGTGCCAGCAGGCCGGGACAGCCTTATTCACCCCTCCACTTT. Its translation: CASRPGQPYSPLHF.

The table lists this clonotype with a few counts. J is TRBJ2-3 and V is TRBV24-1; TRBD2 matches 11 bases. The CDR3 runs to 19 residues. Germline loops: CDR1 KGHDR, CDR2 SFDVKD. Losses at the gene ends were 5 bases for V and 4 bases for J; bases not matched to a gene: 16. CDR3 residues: CATSGPGTSGEEAPDTQYF. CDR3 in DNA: TGTGCCACCAGTGGCCCCGGGACTAGCGGAGAGGAGGCCCCAGATACGCAGTATTTT.

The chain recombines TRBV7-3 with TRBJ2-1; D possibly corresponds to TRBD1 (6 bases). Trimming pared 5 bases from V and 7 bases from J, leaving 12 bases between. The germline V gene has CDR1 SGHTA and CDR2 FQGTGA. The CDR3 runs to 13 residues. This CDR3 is CASSLQGGNEQFF. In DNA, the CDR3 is TGTGCCAGCAGCCTACAGGGCGGGAATGAGCAGTTCTTC.

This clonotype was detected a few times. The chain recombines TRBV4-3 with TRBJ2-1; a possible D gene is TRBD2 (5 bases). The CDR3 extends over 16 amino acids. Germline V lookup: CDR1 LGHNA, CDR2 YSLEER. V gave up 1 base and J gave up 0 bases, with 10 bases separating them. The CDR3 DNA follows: TGCGCCAGCAGCCAAGGGACTTCCAGCTCCTACAATGAGCAGTTCTTC. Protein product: CASSQGTSSSYNEQFF.

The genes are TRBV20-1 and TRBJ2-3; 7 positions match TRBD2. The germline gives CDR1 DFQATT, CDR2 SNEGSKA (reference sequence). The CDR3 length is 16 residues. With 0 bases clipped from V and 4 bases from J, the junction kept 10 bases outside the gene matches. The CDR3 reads CSARDQRDSSADTQYF. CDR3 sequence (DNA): TGCAGTGCTAGAGATCAGCGGGACTCGTCGGCAGATACGCAGTATTTT.

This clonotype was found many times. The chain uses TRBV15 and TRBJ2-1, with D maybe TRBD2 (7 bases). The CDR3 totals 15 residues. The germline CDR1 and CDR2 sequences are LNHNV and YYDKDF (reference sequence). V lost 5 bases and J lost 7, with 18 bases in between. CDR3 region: CATSGLGGPGNEQFF. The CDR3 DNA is TGTGCCACCAGCGGACTGGGGGGGCCTGGGAATGAGCAGTTCTTC.

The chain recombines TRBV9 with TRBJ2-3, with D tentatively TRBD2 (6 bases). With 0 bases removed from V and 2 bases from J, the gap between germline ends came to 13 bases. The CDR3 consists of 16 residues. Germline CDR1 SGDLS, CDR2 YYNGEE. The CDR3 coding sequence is TGTGCCAGCAGCGTAGGGGGCGGAGGGGACACAGATACGCAGTATTTT. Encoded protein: CASSVGGGGDTDTQYF. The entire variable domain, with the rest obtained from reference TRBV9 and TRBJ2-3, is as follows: DSGVTQTPKHLITATGQRVTLRCSPRSGDLSVYWYQQSLDQGLQFLIQYYNGEERAKGNILERFSAQQFPDLHSELNLSSLELGDSALYFCASSVGGGGDTDTQYFGPGTRLTVL.

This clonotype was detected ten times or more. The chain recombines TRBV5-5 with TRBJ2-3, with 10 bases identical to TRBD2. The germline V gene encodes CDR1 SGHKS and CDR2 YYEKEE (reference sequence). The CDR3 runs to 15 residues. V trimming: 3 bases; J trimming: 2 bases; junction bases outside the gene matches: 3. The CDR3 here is CASSSTSGITDTQYF. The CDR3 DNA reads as TGTGCCAGCAGCTCAACTAGCGGGATCACAGATACGCAGTATTTT.

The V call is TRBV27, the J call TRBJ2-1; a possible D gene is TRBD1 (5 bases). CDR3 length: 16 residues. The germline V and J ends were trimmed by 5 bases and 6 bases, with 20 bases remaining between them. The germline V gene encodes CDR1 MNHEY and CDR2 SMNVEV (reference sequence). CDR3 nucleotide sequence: TGTGCCAGCAGTCCCAGGGTTCTAGTTTCCGTCAATGAGCAGTTCTTC. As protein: CASSPRVLVSVNEQFF.

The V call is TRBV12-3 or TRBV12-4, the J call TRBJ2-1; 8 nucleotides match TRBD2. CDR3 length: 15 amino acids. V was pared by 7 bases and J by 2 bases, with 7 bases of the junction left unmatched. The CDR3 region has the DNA TGTGCCAGCAACGATGCGGGAGGTACCTACAATGAGCAGTTCTTC. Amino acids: CASNDAGGTYNEQFF.

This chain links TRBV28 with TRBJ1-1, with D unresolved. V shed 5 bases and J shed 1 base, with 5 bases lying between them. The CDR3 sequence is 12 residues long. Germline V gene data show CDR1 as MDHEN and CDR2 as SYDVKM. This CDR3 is CASSEKNTEAFF. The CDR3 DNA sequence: TGTGCCAGCAGTGAGAAGAACACTGAAGCTTTCTTT.

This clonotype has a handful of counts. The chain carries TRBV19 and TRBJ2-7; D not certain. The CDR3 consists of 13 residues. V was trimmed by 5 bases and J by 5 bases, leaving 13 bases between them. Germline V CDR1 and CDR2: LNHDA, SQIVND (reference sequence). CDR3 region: CASSSLDRNEQYF. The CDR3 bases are TGTGCCAGTAGTTCCCTAGACCGGAACGAGCAGTACTTC.

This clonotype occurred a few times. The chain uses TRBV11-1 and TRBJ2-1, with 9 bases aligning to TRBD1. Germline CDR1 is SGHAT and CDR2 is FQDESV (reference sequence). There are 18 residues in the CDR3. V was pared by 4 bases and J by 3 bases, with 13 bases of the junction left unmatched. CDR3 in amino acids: CASSSYHSETGGYNEQFF. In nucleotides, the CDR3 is TGTGCCAGCAGCTCCTACCACTCGGAGACAGGGGGCTACAATGAGCAGTTCTTC.

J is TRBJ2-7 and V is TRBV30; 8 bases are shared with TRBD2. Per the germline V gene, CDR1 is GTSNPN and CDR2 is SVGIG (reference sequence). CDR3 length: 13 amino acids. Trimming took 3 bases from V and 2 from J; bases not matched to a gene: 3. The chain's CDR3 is CAWRGREAYEQYF. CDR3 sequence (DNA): TGTGCCTGGAGGGGGCGGGAGGCCTACGAGCAGTACTTC.

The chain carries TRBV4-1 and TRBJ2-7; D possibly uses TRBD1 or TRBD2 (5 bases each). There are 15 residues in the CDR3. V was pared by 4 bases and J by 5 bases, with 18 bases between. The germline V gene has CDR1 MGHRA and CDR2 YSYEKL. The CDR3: CASSPTGRGDHEQYF. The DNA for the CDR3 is TGCGCCAGCAGCCCCACGGGCAGAGGGGACCACGAGCAGTACTTC.

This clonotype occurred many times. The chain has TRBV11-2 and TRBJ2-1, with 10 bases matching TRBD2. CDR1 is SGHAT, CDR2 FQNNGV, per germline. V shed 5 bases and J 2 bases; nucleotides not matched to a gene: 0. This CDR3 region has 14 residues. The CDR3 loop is CASSTSGAYNEQFF. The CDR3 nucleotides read TGTGCCAGCAGCACTAGCGGGGCCTACAATGAGCAGTTCTTC.

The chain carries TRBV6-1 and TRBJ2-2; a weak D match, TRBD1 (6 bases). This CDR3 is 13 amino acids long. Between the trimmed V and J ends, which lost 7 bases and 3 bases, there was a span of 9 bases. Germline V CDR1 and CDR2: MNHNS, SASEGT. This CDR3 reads CASNRAYTGELFF. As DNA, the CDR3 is TGTGCCAGCAACAGGGCCTACACCGGGGAGCTGTTTTTT.

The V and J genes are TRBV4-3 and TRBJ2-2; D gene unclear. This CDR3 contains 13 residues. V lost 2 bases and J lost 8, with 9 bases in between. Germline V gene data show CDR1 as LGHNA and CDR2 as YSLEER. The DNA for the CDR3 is TGCGCCAGCAGCCAAAATACACCGGGGGAGCTGTTTTTT. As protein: CASSQNTPGELFF.